This T cell receptor (beta chain) was captured by sequencing in a study of CD8 T cells in ankylosing spondylitis. Study-wide results and limits: Typical of ankylosing spondylitis blood, it appeared, was a TCR beta motif of under 10 highly homologous variants. In ankylosing spondylitis patients, matched synovial fluid reportedly showed significant enrichment of disease-linked clones.

Libraries of TCR beta came from quantitative 5'-RACE with molecular barcodes. TCRdb independently ran MiXCR on the 5' RACE reads; one entry per CDR3 protein. The table lists 450,000 to 550,000 distinct CDR3 sequences, 5.3% of them singletons. This clonotype was found many times. Its antigen is currently unknown. CDR1 is ENHRY, CDR2 SYGVKD, per germline. With V trimmed by 6 bases and J by 1 base, 20 bases remained unmatched. The CDR3 has 20 residues. This receptor was taken from a male donor with ankylosing spondylitis. Sequencing was carried out using blood, either unsorted or a sorted T cell fraction (not recorded which). The genes are TRBV10-3 and TRBJ2-1; the match to TRBD1 covers 8 bases. CDR3 in amino acids: CAIRATTGGREGESYNEQFF. The CDR3 nucleotides are TGTGCCATCAGGGCCACTACAGGGGGGAGAGAGGGCGAATCCTACAATGAGCAGTTCTTC.